This entry concerns a single TCR beta chain. As yet, its antigen is unknown. The CDR3 runs to 12 residues. The V and J ends lost 0 bases and 7 bases respectively, with 8 bases between them. Germline-derived CDR1 and CDR2 are SGDLS and YYNGEE. The data were taken from a study of T-cell memory formation after mild COVID-19. Points from the study as a whole: Some clones that responded were present in memory (sampled pre-infection), which suggests cross-reactive memory joined. Largely, contracting CD4+ clones fell within CM and EM, and contracting CD8+ clones within EMRA.

TCRdb re-called the 5' RACE reads with MiXCR, one entry per CDR3 protein. The sample consists of about 340,000 distinct CDR3 sequences, 20% of them appearing once. Sequenced input: PBMCs or a T cell subset sorted from them (not recorded which). The sequence was collected from a man aged 18 to 29 who had mild COVID-19 (a few samples of this study predate the infection). Cell type and time point are not known. This rearrangement joins TRBV9 to TRBJ2-7; D unclear. CDR3 DNA: TGTGCCAGCAGCGTAGGGATGGGGGAGCAGTACTTC. Translation: CASSVGMGEQYF.